Below, 26 T cell receptor beta chains from the same sample are listed, as sequenced in a study of cytomegalovirus exposure and HLA in healthy donors. The PCR used 60 Vbeta and 13 Jbeta primers. Using immunoSEQ multiplex PCR, the repertoire was profiled, and TCRdb retains in-frame clones only, with some absent. The profile shows roughly 72,000 clones, 60% to 85% of them singletons. The specimen sequenced was PBMCs. All receptors come from a woman in her thirties or forties in good health and CMV-seropositive.

This sequence joins TRBV29-1 and TRBJ1-2; D is possibly TRBD1 (5 bases). Germline V gene sequence: CDR1 SQVTM, CDR2 ANQGSEA. V lost 7 bases and J lost 5, with 17 bases in between. The CDR3 is 13 amino acids. CDR3 residues: CSARLGPEYGYTF. In nucleotides, the CDR3 is TGCAGCGCACGACTGGGGCCGGAGTATGGCTACACCTTC.

For this clone: Other DNA sequences from this sample encode an identical CDR3 as well. The V call is TRBV5-1, the J call TRBJ2-3, with a tentative D call TRBD2 (5 bases). Deletions cut 1 base from V and 1 base from J, with 7 bases between. Germline CDR1 SGHRS, CDR2 YFSETQ. This CDR3 is built from 14 residues. CDR3 sequence: CASSLTSGTDTQYF. CDR3 coding DNA: TGCGCCAGCAGCTTGACTAGTGGCACAGATACGCAGTATTTT.

This clone has only a few counts. This chain links TRBV20-1 with TRBJ2-3; no definite D call. The CDR3 covers 10 residues. Germline values: CDR1 DFQATT, CDR2 SNEGSKA (reference sequence). Trimming removed 5 bases from V and 3 bases from J, with 3 bases in between. As DNA, the CDR3 is TGCAGTGCTCAAACAGATACGCAGTATTTT. This translates into CSAQTDTQYF.

This rearrangement joins TRBV7-6 to TRBJ2-2; 10 positions match TRBD1. The germline CDR1 and CDR2 sequences are SGHVS and FNYEAQ. Trimming removed 1 base from V and 5 bases from J; junction bases left unmatched: 4. CDR3 length: 16 amino acids. The CDR3: CASSLVGQGFTGELFF. For the CDR3, the DNA is TGTGCCAGCAGCTTAGTGGGACAGGGGTTTACCGGGGAGCTGTTTTTT.

V and J are TRBV18 and TRBJ2-2; D is undetermined. The CDR3 runs to 16 residues. From germline, CDR1 is KGHSH and CDR2 LQKENI. Trimming left V 5 bases short and J 0 bases short, with 13 bases between. CDR3 protein: CASSTTSRPNTGELFF. CDR3 in DNA: TGTGCCAGCTCAACTACTTCTCGGCCGAACACCGGGGAGCTGTTTTTT.

The V and J genes are TRBV10-3 and TRBJ1-5; 9 bases fit TRBD1. Looked up from germline, CDR1 is ENHRY and CDR2 is SYGVKD. The CDR3 sequence is 17 residues long. The J segment lost 0 bases and the V segment lost 2 bases, leaving 5 bases of the junction unmatched. In DNA form, the CDR3 reads TGTGCCATCAGTGAGACAAAGGACAGGGGTAGCAATCAGCCCCAGCATTTT. This sequence encodes CAISETKDRGSNQPQHF.

This chain links TRBV30 with TRBJ1-1; D gene uncertain. CDR1 is GTSNPN and CDR2 is SVGIG in the germline V gene (reference sequence). The CDR3 loop spans 14 amino acids. Trimming took off 1 base at V and 3 bases at J, with 12 bases between the two ends. CDR3 amino acids: CAWSEAYPDTEAFF. CDR3 nucleotides: TGTGCCTGGAGTGAAGCTTACCCGGACACTGAAGCTTTCTTT.

The J gene is TRBJ2-2, the V gene TRBV30, with D perhaps matching TRBD1 (6 bases). CDR3 size: 15 residues. The germline CDR1 and CDR2 sequences are GTSNPN and SVGIG (reference sequence). V was trimmed by 0 bases and J by 5 bases, leaving 13 bases between them. In DNA form, the CDR3 reads TGTGCCTGGAGTGTAAACAGGGCAGGGACCGGGGAGCTGTTTTTT. It is translated as CAWSVNRAGTGELFF.

The rearrangement joins TRBV5-1 to TRBJ2-7; TRBD1 matches at 8 bases. This CDR3 spans 15 amino acids. J was trimmed by 0 bases and V by 3 bases; bases with no gene match: 5. Germline CDR1 is SGHRS and CDR2 is YFSETQ. The CDR3 sequence: CASSSTGDLSYEQYF. The CDR3 region has the DNA TGCGCCAGCAGCTCGACAGGGGACCTCTCCTACGAGCAGTACTTC. The entire variable domain, with the rest obtained from reference TRBV5-1 and TRBJ2-7, is as follows: KAGVTQTPRYLIKTRGQQVTLSCSPISGHRSVSWYQQTPGQGLQFLFEYFSETQRNKGNFPGRFSGRQFSNSRSEMNVSTLELGDSALYLCASSSTGDLSYEQYFGPGTRLTVT.

Only one count was recorded for this clone. The chain joins TRBV28 to TRBJ1-5; D is unclear. The germline CDR1 and CDR2 sequences are MDHEN and SYDVKM. This CDR3 has 14 amino acids. V gave up 3 bases and J gave up 6 bases, with 12 bases separating them. This CDR3 reads CASSLLVVSQPQHF. The CDR3 nucleotides read TGTGCCAGCAGTTTGTTGGTAGTAAGTCAGCCCCAGCATTTT. The full variable domain, completed using reference TRBV28 and TRBJ1-5, is DVKVTQSSRYLVKRTGEKVFLECVQDMDHENMFWYRQDPGLGLRLIYFSYDVKMKEKGDIPEGYSVSREKKERFSLILESASTNQTSMYLCASSLLVVSQPQHFGDGTRLSIL.

V and J are TRBV28 and TRBJ2-2; TRBD2 matches 9 bases. This CDR3 spans 16 amino acids. After removal of 2 bases from V and 5 bases from J, the junction contained 6 bases not matched to a gene. Per germline, CDR1 MDHEN and CDR2 SYDVKM. The CDR3 DNA is TGTGCCAGCAGTTTAGGAATCCTAGCGGGGACCGGGGAGCTGTTTTTT. Protein sequence: CASSLGILAGTGELFF.

This clone was found once. The genes are TRBV2 and TRBJ1-5; tentative D call: TRBD1 (5 bases). V lost 5 bases, J lost 0 bases, and 17 bases lay in between. The CDR3 sequence is 17 residues long. Germline loops: CDR1 SNHLY, CDR2 FYNNEI. CDR3 sequence reads: CASSKKRTGDSNQPQHF. DNA of the CDR3: TGTGCCAGCAGTAAAAAACGAACAGGAGATAGCAATCAGCCCCAGCATTTT.

This clone appeared a few times. CDR3 sequence: CASSKTGERSYNSPLHF. The CDR3 region has the DNA TGTGCCAGCAGCAAGACAGGGGAACGCTCCTATAATTCACCCCTCCACTTT. This chain joins TRBV21-1 and TRBJ1-6; whether TRBD1, the table's D call, matches the DNA was not checked. TRBV21-1 has pseudogene status. CDR3 length: 17 residues.

This clone was observed a single time. The V and J genes are TRBV11-1 and TRBJ2-1; maybe TRBD2 (6 bases). V was trimmed by 1 base and J by 10 bases, leaving 20 bases between them. Per germline, CDR1 SGHAT and CDR2 FQDESV (reference sequence). This CDR3 is 16 amino acids long. The CDR3 DNA reads TGTGCCAGCAGCTTAGATTACGGGACTCGGAAAGGGGAGCAGTTCTTC. Its protein product is CASSLDYGTRKGEQFF.

This clone was counted between two and nine times. V gene TRBV25-1 combines with J gene TRBJ1-2; D is possibly TRBD1 (5 bases). Germline V lookup: CDR1 MGHDK, CDR2 SYGVNS. The CDR3 is 13 amino acids. The V gene lost 6 bases and the J gene lost 4 bases, with 12 bases spanning the gap. The CDR3 sequence: CASRGEGVYGYTF. The CDR3, as DNA: TGTGCCAGCAGGGGGGAGGGTGTCTATGGCTACACCTTC.

V is TRBV4-1 and J is TRBJ2-5; 11 nucleotides align to TRBD1. Germline trimming cut 3 bases from V and 11 bases from J; bases unmatched to any gene: 8. Germline V gives CDR1 MGHRA, CDR2 YSYEKL. This CDR3 region has 14 residues. The CDR3 DNA reads as TGCGCCAGCAGCCACGGACAGGGGGCATGGGAGCAGTACTTC. Amino acids: CASSHGQGAWEQYF.

A single count supports this clone. The genes are TRBV10-3 and TRBJ2-1, with 9 positions matching TRBD1. The V segment lost 3 bases and the J segment 3 bases; nucleotides outside the gene matches: 3. The germline gives CDR1 ENHRY, CDR2 SYGVKD. This CDR3 contains 15 residues. The CDR3 spells CAISEGTGIYNEQFF. The DNA of the CDR3 is TGTGCCATCAGTGAAGGGACAGGGATCTACAATGAGCAGTTCTTC.

In its sample, this clone was seen a few times. The chain is built from TRBV27 and TRBJ2-7; tentatively, D is TRBD2 (6 bases). The CDR3 has 14 residues. Germline CDR1 reads MNHEY; CDR2 reads SMNVEV (reference sequence). V shed 2 bases and J shed 4 bases, with 12 bases lying between them. CDR3 sequence reads: CASSLMGGGYEQYF. CDR3 bases: TGTGCCAGCAGTTTAATGGGGGGAGGTTACGAGCAGTACTTC.

V is TRBV1 and J is TRBJ1-6; the listed D gene, TRBD1, was not tested against the DNA. TRBV1 counts as a pseudogene. CDR3 length equals 19 residues. The CDR3 loop is CTSSAPPDSASSYNSPLHF. The CDR3 DNA follows: TGCACCAGCAGCGCACCCCCCGACAGCGCAAGCTCCTATAATTCACCCCTCCACTTT.

About this clone: Sequence at one end of the junction differs from germline and may be a read error. The V call is TRBV7-2, the J call TRBJ2-1, with a weak D call TRBD1 (6 bases). The CDR3 loop spans 12 amino acids. CDR1 is SGHTA and CDR2 is FQGNSA in the germline V gene. The CDR3 DNA is TGTGCCAGTAGCTCAACAGGGTATGAGCAGTTCTTC. The encoded protein is CASSSTGYEQFF.

The chain has TRBV4-1 and TRBJ1-4; 7 bases are shared with TRBD1. Losses at the gene ends were 5 bases for V and 1 base for J; bases not matched to a gene: 1. The germline V gene encodes CDR1 MGHRA and CDR2 YSYEKL. The CDR3 covers 14 residues. The CDR3 loop is CASSRGLTNEKLFF. The CDR3 nucleotides read TGCGCCAGCAGCAGGGGGCTAACTAATGAAAAACTGTTTTTT.

V usage is TRBV7-9 and J usage is TRBJ2-1, with TRBD2 matching over 16 bases. This CDR3 comprises 18 residues. Losses at the gene ends were 1 base for V and 6 bases for J; bases not matched to a gene: 6. Germline CDR1 SEHNR, CDR2 FQNEAQ (reference sequence). The DNA for the CDR3 is TGTGCCAGCAGCTTAGATGGGACTAGCGGGAGGGCCCTCAATGAGCAGTTCTTC. Translation: CASSLDGTSGRALNEQFF.

This chain joins TRBV5-1 and TRBJ2-3; 7 nucleotides agree with TRBD2. J lost 5 bases, V lost 0 bases, and 21 bases had no gene match. The CDR3 runs to 20 residues. Germline values: CDR1 SGHRS, CDR2 YFSETQ. The CDR3 region is CASSLVLGGSQGFVLDTQYF. DNA of the CDR3: TGCGCCAGCAGCTTGGTTTTGGGCGGGAGTCAAGGGTTTGTCCTAGATACGCAGTATTTT.

The chain joins TRBV4-1 to TRBJ1-5, with D unresolved. This CDR3 has 14 residues. CDR1 MGHRA and CDR2 YSYEKL come from the germline V gene. Trimming shortened V by 0 bases and J by 10 bases, and 13 bases separated the two germline ends. CDR3 protein: CASSQEPGNYPQHF. In DNA form, the CDR3 reads TGCGCCAGCAGCCAAGAACCGGGAAATTACCCCCAGCATTTT.

The V gene is TRBV6-1, the J gene TRBJ1-2; 9 bases fit TRBD1. V shed 6 bases and J 5 bases; nucleotides not matched to a gene: 10. The CDR3 is 15 residues long. The germline V gene has CDR1 MNHNS and CDR2 SASEGT. CDR3 in amino acids: CASRPAGTGLYGYTF. In DNA form, the CDR3 reads TGTGCCAGCAGACCTGCCGGGACAGGGCTGTATGGCTACACCTTC.

This chain connects TRBV5-1 to TRBJ1-1, with 8 bases that match TRBD1. The CDR3 covers 15 residues. J was trimmed by 6 bases and V by 5 bases; bases with no gene match: 12. The germline CDR1 and CDR2 sequences are SGHRS and YFSETQ. The CDR3, as DNA: TGCGCCAGCAGTCAGGACAGGGACCTGACCTCTGAAGCTTTCTTT. Translating it yields CASSQDRDLTSEAFF.